These T cell receptor beta chains were read from a single sample in a study of T cells expressing NK-cell markers. From the 5' RACE reads, TCRdb lists one entry per CDR3 protein and no DNA. Its clone listing holds approximately 170,000 distinct CDR3 sequences. Sequencing was performed on blood T cells: a sorted CD56 or NKG2C T cell subset, CD4+ or CD8+ T cells, or bulk PBMC T cells (not recorded which). Every receptor here comes from a man aged 18-69 years in good health. CDR3s include the opening cysteine and the closing phenylalanine or tryptophan.

v_call,j_call,cdr3_aa
TRBV20-1,TRBJ2-7,CSARALGGGPSGAYEQYF
TRBV5-1,TRBJ2-7,CASSPTTGEIHEQYF
TRBV29-1,TRBJ2-1,CSVELPSGDNEQFF
TRBV7-9,TRBJ2-2,CASSLGGGRNTGELFF
TRBV19,TRBJ1-6,CASSGTTGKGDSPLHF
TRBV23-1,TRBJ2-3,CASSPGQGSTDTQYF
TRBV7-2,TRBJ2-2,CASSLTLYDRYSNTGELFF
TRBV12-5,TRBJ2-7,CASASPGTGAAYEQYF
TRBV7-9,TRBJ1-1,CASTPIAGGQNTEAFF
TRBV3-1,TRBJ2-5,CASSPTRMYQETQYF
TRBV6-5,TRBJ2-2,CASSYAQLSGPGELFF
TRBV27,TRBJ1-2,CASRPGQGLYGYTF
TRBV6-4,TRBJ2-2,CASSPQGQNTGELFFF
TRBV7-2,TRBJ2-3,CASSHDAGGFADTQYF
TRBV2,TRBJ1-5,CASTLDRGGVQPQHF
TRBV7-2,TRBJ1-1,CASSLRQIQMTEAFF
TRBV19,TRBJ1-2,CASSITGTGLYYGYTF
TRBV27,TRBJ1-2,CASSFMAGGNGNGYTF
TRBV6-1,TRBJ1-5,CASSRKVPGQLYSNQPQHF
TRBV12-3/TRBV12-4,TRBJ1-2,CASSRDKRYGYTF
TRBV7-2,TRBJ2-1,CASSLEVYYNEQFF